The source of this TCR beta chain is a study of blood T cell repertoires in COVID-19. The authors' processing: Reference gene primers were amplified, and this amplification served to estimate nucleated cell counts. Sequencing used immunoSEQ multiplex PCR; TCRdb keeps in-frame clones, though not all of them. The V and J calls and clone size are taken from that table; D and trimming were inferred from the DNA. The sample has about 170,000 clones; approximately 80% are singletons. V shed 3 bases and J shed 4 bases, with 7 bases lying between them. This CDR3 has 12 amino acids. Germline CDR1 SGHRS, CDR2 YFSETQ.

The chain has TRBV5-1 and TRBJ1-2; tentative D call: TRBD1 (5 bases). The clonotype originates from a woman between 65 and 79 years old with COVID-19, enrolled during active disease. Sequenced input: peripheral blood. CDR3 nucleotides: TGCGCCAGCAGCTATGACAGCTATGGCTACACCTTC. It translates to CASSYDSYGYTF.